Presented here are 32 T cell receptor beta chains from one specimen sequenced in a study of cytomegalovirus exposure and HLA in healthy donors. PCR was performed using 60 Vbeta and 13 Jbeta primers. Profiled with immunoSEQ multiplex PCR; TCRdb holds only in-frame clones, not every one. The data hold around 150,000 clones, with 65% to 75% observed a single time. Sequenced material: PBMCs. These receptors were collected from a man aged 55 to 70 in good health and CMV-seronegative.

The chain employs TRBV7-3 and TRBJ2-3, with 8 bases identical to TRBD1. Losses at the gene ends were 3 bases for V and 3 bases for J; bases not matched to a gene: 8. In germline, CDR1 is SGHTA, CDR2 FQGTGA. The CDR3 consists of 16 residues. CDR3 nucleotide sequence: TGTGCCAGCAGCTTCGGGACAGGCAGACCTACAGATACGCAGTATTTT. The encoded protein is CASSFGTGRPTDTQYF.

The CDR3 here is CASSLAGGPQYEQFF. The CDR3 DNA sequence: TGTGCCAGCAGCTTAGCGGGAGGGCCTCAGTATGAGCAGTTCTTC. The V call is TRBV7-6, the J call TRBJ2-1, with 7 bases identical to TRBD2. Germline trimming cut 0 bases from V and 8 bases from J; bases unmatched to any gene: 7. In germline, CDR1 is SGHVS, CDR2 FNYEAQ. The CDR3 is made up of 15 amino acids.

The chain carries TRBV27 and TRBJ1-1, with 12 bases identical to TRBD1. The junction had 9 bases not matched to a gene; V was cut back by 6 bases and J by 1 base. The CDR3 is 17 residues long. CDR1 MNHEY and CDR2 SMNVEV come from the germline V gene (reference sequence). CDR3 sequence reads: CASSRDRGRGWNTEAFF. CDR3 DNA: TGTGCCAGCAGCCGGGACAGGGGGCGCGGTTGGAACACTGAAGCTTTCTTT.

This chain uses TRBV25-1 with TRBJ2-1; D might be TRBD2 (5 bases). CDR1 and CDR2 (germline): MGHDK, SYGVNS. Between the trimmed V and J ends, which lost 1 base and 1 base, there was a span of 14 bases. The CDR3 is made up of 17 amino acids. CDR3 nucleotides: TGTGCCAGCAGTGAATTACCCACTAGTCCTTCCTACAATGAGCAGTTCTTC. Its translation: CASSELPTSPSYNEQFF.

The chain joins TRBV5-1 to TRBJ1-3; D not resolved. This CDR3 is built from 15 residues. V was clipped by 2 bases and J by 2 bases, with 11 bases between them. The germline gives CDR1 SGHRS, CDR2 YFSETQ. The CDR3 DNA sequence: TGCGCCAGCAGCTTTCTTAGTCCCCCTGGAAACACCATATATTTT. Amino acid sequence: CASSFLSPPGNTIYF.

The chain's CDR3 is CASSFNRDARELFF. In DNA form, the CDR3 reads TGTGCCAGCAGCTTCAACAGGGATGCCCGGGAGCTGTTTTTT. The chain combines TRBV7-2 with TRBJ2-2, with D possibly matching TRBD1 (6 bases). Germline V lookup: CDR1 SGHTA, CDR2 FQGNSA. V lost 3 bases to trimming and J lost 9 bases, with 14 bases between them. This CDR3 is 14 amino acids long.

The chain employs TRBV10-2 and TRBJ1-3; the D is unclear. Germline CDR1 reads WSHSY; CDR2 reads SAAADI. The germline V and J ends were trimmed by 0 bases and 3 bases, with 12 bases remaining between them. The CDR3 extends over 16 amino acids. CDR3 loop: CASSESPSVDGNTIYF. DNA of the CDR3: TGCGCCAGCAGTGAGTCCCCCAGCGTAGATGGAAACACCATATATTTT.

This clone appeared a few times. The J gene is TRBJ2-1, the V gene TRBV10-3; 9 bases are shared with TRBD2. After removal of 3 bases from V and 4 bases from J, the junction contained 16 bases not matched to a gene. Per germline, CDR1 ENHRY and CDR2 SYGVKD. The CDR3 loop spans 19 amino acids. This chain's CDR3 is CAISDPEGAGGGPYNEQFF. CDR3 bases: TGTGCCATCAGTGATCCCGAGGGGGCGGGGGGGGGTCCATACAATGAGCAGTTCTTC.

This chain connects TRBV15 to TRBJ1-3; maybe TRBD1 (5 bases). Per germline, CDR1 LNHNV and CDR2 YYDKDF (reference sequence). There are 17 residues in the CDR3. V gave up 0 bases and J gave up 0 bases, with 12 bases separating them. CDR3 in DNA: TGTGCCACCAGCAGAGATTGGGGGGGTCCCTCTGGAAACACCATATATTTT. Protein: CATSRDWGGPSGNTIYF.

This chain joins TRBV30 and TRBJ1-6; D uncertain. Between the trimmed V and J ends, which lost 4 bases and 14 bases, there was a span of 18 bases. The CDR3 has 13 amino acids. The germline CDR1 and CDR2 sequences are GTSNPN and SVGIG (reference sequence). The CDR3 DNA is TGTGCCTGGAAGGACTGGGCGAATTTATCCCTCCACTTT. Protein product: CAWKDWANLSLHF.

CDR3 loop: CATSRTRQGLMNTEAFF. Written as DNA, the CDR3 is TGTGCCACCAGCAGAACGAGACAGGGGCTCATGAACACTGAAGCTTTCTTT. The chain carries TRBV15 and TRBJ1-1; the match to TRBD1 covers 8 bases. V lost 2 bases, J lost 0 bases, and 8 bases stayed unmatched. Germline lookup yields CDR1 LNHNV and CDR2 YYDKDF (reference sequence). The CDR3 is 17 amino acids.

V is TRBV5-1 and J is TRBJ2-3; no firm D call. CDR3 size: 14 residues. CDR1 and CDR2 (germline): SGHRS, YFSETQ. V gave up 2 bases and J gave up 4 bases, with 11 bases separating them. The CDR3: CASSLAEAADTQYF. Written as DNA, the CDR3 is TGCGCCAGCAGCTTAGCAGAGGCTGCAGATACGCAGTATTTT.

The CDR3 DNA is TGCGCCAGCAGCTTGGACGGGAGGGAATCCTACGAGCAGTACTTC. Translating it yields CASSLDGRESYEQYF. The chain carries TRBV4-3 and TRBJ2-7, with 8 bases that match TRBD2. Trimming removed 5 bases from V and 1 base from J; junction bases left unmatched: 7. Germline V gives CDR1 LGHNA, CDR2 YSLEER. This CDR3 spans 15 amino acids.

The rearrangement uses TRBV19 and TRBJ2-7; 8 bases align to TRBD1. The CDR3 sequence is 14 residues long. The V segment lost 5 bases and the J segment 6 bases; nucleotides outside the gene matches: 9. The germline V gene encodes CDR1 LNHDA and CDR2 SQIVND (reference sequence). CDR3 sequence (DNA): TGTGCCAGTAGTGGGCCGGGACAGGAGGGCGAGCAGTACTTC. Protein product: CASSGPGQEGEQYF.

The V and J genes are TRBV25-1 and TRBJ2-3; a weak D match, TRBD2 (6 bases). The CDR3 length is 15 residues. V dropped 1 base and J dropped 6 bases, with 14 bases sitting between them. Germline V gene lookup returns CDR1 MGHDK and CDR2 SYGVNS. CDR3 sequence: CASSEWQGGYDTQYF. The DNA for the CDR3 is TGTGCCAGCAGTGAATGGCAGGGAGGTTATGATACGCAGTATTTT.

This clone was recorded only once. The chain combines TRBV6-5 with TRBJ1-6; D call uncertain. Germline V CDR1 and CDR2: MNHEY, SVGAGI. V dropped 0 bases and J dropped 7 bases, with 13 bases sitting between them. CDR3 length: 16 amino acids. CDR3 sequence: CASSYSSGAGNSPLHF. The CDR3 DNA sequence: TGTGCCAGCAGTTACTCCTCGGGCGCGGGGAATTCACCCCTCCACTTT.

The CDR3 reads CAWSVDSAEAFF. CDR3 nucleotide sequence: TGTGCCTGGAGTGTAGACTCTGCTGAAGCTTTCTTT. The rearrangement links TRBV30 to TRBJ1-1; D ambiguous. The germline gives CDR1 GTSNPN, CDR2 SVGIG (reference sequence). The CDR3 sequence is 12 residues long. V lost 0 bases, J lost 6 bases, and 8 bases lay in between.

This chain joins TRBV7-6 and TRBJ2-3; 8 nucleotides align to TRBD2. This CDR3 region has 16 residues. Looked up from germline, CDR1 is SGHVS and CDR2 is FNYEAQ. V lost 5 bases, J lost 5 bases, and 12 bases stayed unmatched. The CDR3 nucleotides read TGTGCCAGCAGCGCCCCCTTGCGGGAGGTAGGAGATACGCAGTATTTT. Its protein is CASSAPLREVGDTQYF.

This chain connects TRBV7-9 to TRBJ1-2; 7 bases agree with TRBD1. The V segment lost 4 bases and the J segment 7 bases; nucleotides outside the gene matches: 21. Germline values: CDR1 SEHNR, CDR2 FQNEAQ (reference sequence). The CDR3 consists of 18 residues. The CDR3 DNA reads as TGTGCCAGCAGCTATAGAGACAGTGGAACAGGGGCTCTTTTTGGCTACACCTTC. It codes for CASSYRDSGTGALFGYTF.

V and J are TRBV19 and TRBJ2-5; tentatively, D is TRBD2 (6 bases). Germline loops: CDR1 LNHDA, CDR2 SQIVND (reference sequence). Trimming cost V 11 bases and J 7 bases, with 14 bases left between them. The CDR3 runs 11 residues. The CDR3 nucleotides read TGTGCCGTTGGGGGGTCGGGGACCCAGTACTTC. This sequence encodes CAVGGSGTQYF.

This chain connects TRBV5-4 to TRBJ2-7, with D possibly matching TRBD2 (5 bases). Germline lookup yields CDR1 SGHNT and CDR2 YYREEE (reference sequence). The CDR3 runs to 14 residues. The germline V and J ends were trimmed by 3 bases and 4 bases, with 14 bases remaining between them. CDR3 DNA: TGTGCCAGCAGCTCCCCCGGGATGCAGTACGAGCAGTACTTC. Its protein product is CASSSPGMQYEQYF.

This clone appeared a few times. The chain carries TRBV6-1 and TRBJ1-1; D is uncertain. The CDR3 runs to 15 residues. Germline CDR1 is MNHNS and CDR2 is SASEGT. The V end lost 5 bases, the J end lost 0 bases, and 13 bases lay between the germline ends. CDR3 region: CASSSPGEVNTEAFF. The CDR3 coding sequence is TGTGCCAGCAGTTCCCCGGGAGAGGTGAACACTGAAGCTTTCTTT.

This clone showed up just a few times. V gene TRBV6-1 combines with J gene TRBJ1-1, with D perhaps TRBD1 (6 bases). The CDR3 totals 14 residues. CDR1 and CDR2 (germline): MNHNS, SASEGT. The germline V and J ends were trimmed by 1 base and 1 base, with 7 bases remaining between them. CDR3 bases: TGTGCCAGCAGTGAAGGGACAGCGAACACTGAAGCTTTCTTT. This sequence encodes CASSEGTANTEAFF.

The genes are TRBV5-1 and TRBJ1-2, with 11 bases lining up with TRBD1. Germline CDR1 is SGHRS and CDR2 is YFSETQ. V lost 4 bases and J lost 6; bases outside the gene matches: 11. The CDR3 is 16 amino acids. CDR3: CASSADRDRGSHGYTF. The DNA of the CDR3 is TGCGCCAGCAGCGCCGACCGGGACAGGGGGTCTCATGGCTACACCTTC.

The chain has TRBV6-5 and TRBJ1-2; TRBD1 might be the D (6 bases). The CDR3 spans 15 residues. Germline V gene sequence: CDR1 MNHEY, CDR2 SVGAGI. Trimming cost V 6 bases and J 3 bases, with 17 bases left between them. DNA for the CDR3: TGTGCCAGCAGCCATCGACAGGCTGGCGACTATGGCTACACCTTC. The encoded protein is CASSHRQAGDYGYTF.

The genes are TRBV7-2 and TRBJ1-4; tentative D call: TRBD1 (6 bases). Looked up from germline, CDR1 is SGHTA and CDR2 is FQGNSA. V was pared by 2 bases and J by 5 bases, with 9 bases between. The CDR3 is made up of 14 amino acids. The CDR3 region is CASSLRRGNEKLFF. In DNA, the CDR3 is TGTGCCAGCAGCTTAAGAAGGGGGAATGAAAAACTGTTTTTT.

J is TRBJ2-2 and V is TRBV6-6; 7 positions agree with TRBD1. The CDR3 length is 12 residues. Germline loops: CDR1 MNHNY, CDR2 SVGAGI (reference sequence). The V gene end was trimmed by 5 bases and the J gene end by 8 bases; junction bases not matched to a gene: 2. As DNA, the CDR3 is TGTGCCAGCAGTCCAGGGGGAGGGGAGCTGTTTTTT. This encodes CASSPGGGELFF.

The chain couples TRBV27 to TRBJ1-1; maybe TRBD1 (5 bases). CDR1 is MNHEY, CDR2 SMNVEV, per germline (reference sequence). CDR3 size: 17 residues. Trimming removed 5 bases at V and 1 base at J, with 20 bases between. The CDR3 is CASSPLGARGGNTEAFF. CDR3 nucleotides: TGTGCCAGCAGTCCCCTAGGTGCGCGGGGGGGGAACACTGAAGCTTTCTTT.

V is TRBV19 and J is TRBJ2-1; a weak D match, TRBD2 (7 bases). This CDR3 contains 18 residues. The V gene lost 3 bases and the J gene lost 1 base, with 19 bases spanning the gap. Germline-derived CDR1 and CDR2 are LNHDA and SQIVND (reference sequence). The CDR3 spells CASSMVHSGEGSYNEQFF. CDR3 nucleotide sequence: TGTGCCAGTAGTATGGTCCATTCAGGGGAGGGGTCCTACAATGAGCAGTTCTTC.

This chain links TRBV19 with TRBJ1-5; 8 bases are a match to TRBD1. V trimming: 4 bases; J trimming: 0 bases; junction bases outside the gene matches: 11. The CDR3 extends over 18 amino acids. Germline V gives CDR1 LNHDA, CDR2 SQIVND (reference sequence). CDR3 loop: CASSTRRTGRHSNQPQHF. As DNA, the CDR3 is TGTGCCAGTAGTACCCGTCGGACAGGGCGACATAGCAATCAGCCCCAGCATTTT.

The V gene is TRBV4-3, the J gene TRBJ2-5; tentative D call: TRBD2 (6 bases). Germline lookup yields CDR1 LGHNA and CDR2 YSLEER. The CDR3 has 17 residues. The V gene lost 2 bases and the J gene lost 7 bases, with 23 bases spanning the gap. CDR3 region: CASSQSRDWGACLTQYF. The CDR3 DNA reads as TGCGCCAGCAGCCAAAGCCGGGACTGGGGTGCCTGTTTGACCCAGTACTTC.

This chain uses TRBV18 with TRBJ2-7; maybe TRBD1 (6 bases). The V gene lost 3 bases and the J gene lost 4 bases, with 16 bases spanning the gap. Germline V lookup: CDR1 KGHSH, CDR2 LQKENI. The CDR3 consists of 15 residues. The CDR3 spells CASSPPTGNEYEQYF. CDR3 DNA sequence: TGTGCCAGCTCACCGCCTACAGGGAACGAATACGAGCAGTACTTC.